Detailed here is one T cell receptor beta chain. The sample belongs to a study of T cell responses to AZD1222 COVID-19 vaccine. Trimming pared 5 bases from V and 4 bases from J, leaving 14 bases between. Looked up from germline, CDR1 is KGHSH and CDR2 is LQKENI. The CDR3 extends over 14 amino acids. Clones were sequenced by immunoSEQ multiplex PCR, and TCRdb holds only the in-frame ones, with some missing. The top ten clones hold roughly 4.3% of a sample with about 100,000 clones, 87% of them seen once. Source: peripheral blood, taken on day 0 of AZD1222 vaccination. This sequence originates from an adult in good health. The rearrangement links TRBV18 to TRBJ1-1; tentatively, D is TRBD1 (6 bases). CDR3 coding DNA: TGTGCCAGCTCAAAAACAGGGCAGGGCACTGAAGCTTTCTTT. Its translation: CASSKTGQGTEAFF.